The 12 T cell receptor beta chains reported below all come from one sample, sequenced in a study of blood T cells in healthy people across ages. Combining a sample-barcoded 5' primer with a J-beta primer mix, a second PCR ran for roughly 7 to 12 cycles. TCRdb re-analysed the 5' RACE reads in MiXCR, keeping a single row per CDR3 protein. The sample consists of some 560,000 distinct CDR3 sequences, roughly a quarter of them appearing once. These records were also assigned to another study, of T cells of mothers and their children.

Sequencing used blood. Every receptor here comes from a boy younger than 10 in good health.

This clonotype was detected a few times. The V call is TRBV20-1, the J call TRBJ2-4; the match to TRBD1 covers 8 bases. Germline assignment: CDR1 DFQATT and CDR2 SNEGSKA (reference sequence). CDR3 length: 15 amino acids. The V segment lost 1 base and the J segment 5 bases; nucleotides outside the gene matches: 7. DNA of the CDR3: TGCAGTGCTAGAGGCCGCCCGGGACAGGAAAACATTCAGTACTTC. It specifies CSARGRPGQENIQYF.

This clonotype is a singleton in its sample. The CDR3 loop reads CASSQNRAWETQYF. The CDR3 DNA is TGTGCCAGCAGCCAGAACAGGGCCTGGGAGACCCAGTACTTC. The chain recombines TRBV14 with TRBJ2-5; perhaps TRBD1 as D (6 bases). V was shortened by 3 bases and J by 5 bases, with 13 bases between the two germline ends. The germline V gene has CDR1 SGHDN and CDR2 FVKESK. The CDR3 spans 14 residues.

The chain joins TRBV24-1 to TRBJ2-2; D is possibly TRBD1 (6 bases). The CDR3 consists of 17 residues. The germline V and J ends were trimmed by 5 bases and 3 bases, with 18 bases remaining between them. Germline assignment: CDR1 KGHDR and CDR2 SFDVKD. CDR3 region: CATSGGQGTSDTGELFF. The DNA for the CDR3 is TGTGCCACCAGTGGAGGTCAGGGGACAAGCGACACCGGGGAGCTGTTTTTT.

This clonotype was counted between two and nine times. The rearrangement uses TRBV7-6 and TRBJ2-5; perhaps TRBD2 as D (6 bases). The germline CDR1 and CDR2 sequences are SGHVS and FNYEAQ. The CDR3 length is 16 residues. V dropped 1 base and J dropped 0 bases, with 12 bases sitting between them. CDR3 bases: TGTGCCAGCAGCTTAGGTCCAGCGGGTAACCAAGAGACCCAGTACTTC. Translated, it gives CASSLGPAGNQETQYF.

The chain joins TRBV12-3 or TRBV12-4 to TRBJ2-5, with no clear D. The DNA end favors TRBJ2-1, so the J call may be wrong. The CDR3 has 11 amino acids. In DNA, the CDR3 is TGTGCCAGCAGGATGTTGGATGAGCAGTTCTTC. Encoded protein: CASRMLDEQFF.

The chain uses TRBV20-1 and TRBJ2-3, with 8 bases matching TRBD1. This CDR3 is built from 12 residues. Looked up from germline, CDR1 is DFQATT and CDR2 is SNEGSKA (reference sequence). J gave up 4 bases and V 5 bases, and 2 bases lay outside the gene matches. CDR3 sequence reads: CSAPTGADTQYF. The CDR3 DNA sequence: TGCAGTGCTCCGACAGGGGCAGATACGCAGTATTTT.

The chain combines TRBV12-3 or TRBV12-4 with TRBJ1-6; D not resolved. Trimming removed 1 base from V and 7 bases from J, with 8 bases in between. CDR3 length: 14 amino acids. The CDR3 loop is CASSLGRMNSPLHF. CDR3 DNA sequence: TGTGCCAGCAGTTTAGGACGGATGAATTCACCCCTCCACTTT.

The V gene is TRBV7-9, the J gene TRBJ2-1; D not resolved. Trimming removed 0 bases at V and 0 bases at J, with 3 bases between. This CDR3 has 14 residues. The germline V gene encodes CDR1 SEHNR and CDR2 FQNEAQ (reference sequence). The CDR3, as DNA: TGTGCCAGCAGCTTAGCGCTCTCCTACAATGAGCAGTTCTTC. It yields the protein CASSLALSYNEQFF.

The V and J genes are TRBV12-5 and TRBJ1-4; D is perhaps TRBD1 (6 bases). Germline CDR1 LGHNT, CDR2 FRNRAP. The ends were cut back, 1 base at V and 6 bases at J, with 18 bases in the middle. The CDR3 contains 17 residues. Here the CDR3 DNA reads TGTGCTAGTGGTTTGGCCCCCAGCTCCGGGGGCCATGAAAAACTGTTTTTT. As protein: CASGLAPSSGGHEKLFF. The full variable domain, in which reference TRBV12-5 and TRBJ1-4 provide the parts outside the CDR3, is DARVTQTPRHKVTEMGQEVTMRCQPILGHNTVFWYRQTMMQGLELLAYFRNRAPLDDSGMPKDRFSAEMPDATLATLKIQPSEPRDSAVYFCASGLAPSSGGHEKLFFGSGTQLSVL.

This rearrangement joins TRBV11-2 to TRBJ2-5, with 10 bases that match TRBD1. Germline CDR1 SGHAT, CDR2 FQNNGV. Germline trimming cut 5 bases from V and 1 base from J; bases unmatched to any gene: 7. The CDR3 extends over 16 amino acids. CDR3 coding DNA: TGTGCCAGCAGCCCCCGGACAGGGGGTGTCCAAGAGACCCAGTACTTC. Amino acids: CASSPRTGGVQETQYF.

The V gene is TRBV21-1, the J gene TRBJ2-5; the table calls TRBD2, which could not be checked here. TRBV21-1 counts as a pseudogene. The CDR3 spans 17 residues. CDR3 sequence: CASSPPGCSGGQETQYF. The CDR3, as DNA: TGTGCCAGCAGCCCCCCCGGATGTAGCGGGGGGCAAGAGACCCAGTACTTC.

The V gene is TRBV27, the J gene TRBJ2-1; D could derive from TRBD1 or TRBD2 (5 bases each). The CDR3 has 16 amino acids. Germline values: CDR1 MNHEY, CDR2 SMNVEV (reference sequence). The V gene lost 3 bases and the J gene lost 4 bases, with 16 bases spanning the gap. This CDR3 is CASSFETGTYYNEQFF. In nucleotides, the CDR3 is TGTGCCAGCAGTTTCGAGACCGGGACCTATTACAATGAGCAGTTCTTC.